This T cell receptor beta chain was sequenced in a study of CD8 T cells in Susac syndrome. Broader study findings: The study acknowledged a relatively small number of individuals in its TCR sequencing and HLA analysis.

Reverse transcription of about 0.45 to 1 ug RNA was performed with random hexamers. MiXCR, applied by TCRdb to the immunoSEQ multiplex PCR reads, yields one record per CDR3 protein. The table lists roughly 150,000 distinct CDR3 sequences, less than 97% of them singletons, with roughly 0.15% in the top ten. The CDR3 has 14 amino acids. From germline, CDR1 is DFQATT and CDR2 SNEGSKA (reference sequence). Trimming took 5 bases from V and 4 from J; bases not matched to a gene: 8. As concerns this clonotype: Its antigen is unknown.

The V call is TRBV20-1, the J call TRBJ2-4; 7 bases are shared with TRBD2. The clonotype originates from a human donor with multiple sclerosis. Sequences were obtained from CD8+ T cells from PBMCs. The CDR3, as DNA: TGCAGTGCTTCCCTTCGGGAGGTGAAAAACATTCAGTACTTC. This codes for CSASLREVKNIQYF.